This T cell receptor (beta chain) comes out of a study of T cells in Graves' hyperthyroidism and ophthalmopathy. Sample collection date corresponds to first hyperthyroidism diagnosis, prior to any ophthalmopathy symptoms. Source material for PBMCs was more than 7.5 ml fresh peripheral blood. Amplification of TCR beta CDR3 regions used RNA as the template. RT-PCR in the first round (using the HTBI primer set) targeted the TCR CDR3. TCRdb passed the multiplex PCR reads through MiXCR, listing each CDR3 protein once. Here the sample spans fewer than 450,000 distinct CDR3 sequences, 15% to 20% being singletons. Study conclusions and caveats: Ophthalmopathy was distinguished from stable hyperthyroidism by 13 V-J signatures. Within blood appeared most thyroid clonotypes that had expanded above 0.001.

This clonotype has ten or more counts. Its antigen is as yet unknown. The material sequenced was blood. The sequence was collected from a woman in her twenties or thirties with Graves' hyperthyroidism that later progressed to Graves' ophthalmopathy.

The DNA for the CDR3 is TGTGCCAGCAGTGAGACAGGGAGGCTTTTAGGCTACACCTTC. It specifies CASSETGRLLGYTF. The rearrangement links TRBV2 to TRBJ1-2; 7 nucleotides agree with TRBD1. Germline lookup yields CDR1 SNHLY and CDR2 FYNNEI. V was clipped by 3 bases and J by 8 bases; unmatched bases: 9. The CDR3 runs to 14 residues.